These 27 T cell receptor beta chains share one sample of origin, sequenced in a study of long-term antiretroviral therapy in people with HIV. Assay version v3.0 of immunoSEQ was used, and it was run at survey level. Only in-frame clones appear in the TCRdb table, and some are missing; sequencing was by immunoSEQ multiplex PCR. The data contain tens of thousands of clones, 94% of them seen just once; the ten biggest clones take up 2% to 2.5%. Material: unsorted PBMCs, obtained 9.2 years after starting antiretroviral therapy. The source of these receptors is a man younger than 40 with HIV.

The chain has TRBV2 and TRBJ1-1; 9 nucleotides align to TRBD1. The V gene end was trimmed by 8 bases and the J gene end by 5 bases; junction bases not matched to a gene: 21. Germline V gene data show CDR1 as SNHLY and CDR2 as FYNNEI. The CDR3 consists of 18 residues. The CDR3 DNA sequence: TGTGCCAGCGGAATCCCTTCCGATCCGGGACAGGGAAGGACTGAAGCTTTCTTT. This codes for CASGIPSDPGQGRTEAFF.

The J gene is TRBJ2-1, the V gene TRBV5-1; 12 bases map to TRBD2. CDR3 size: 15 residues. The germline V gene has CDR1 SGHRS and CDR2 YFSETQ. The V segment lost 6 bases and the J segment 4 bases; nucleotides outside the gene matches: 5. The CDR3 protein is CASNTGTSGYNEQFF. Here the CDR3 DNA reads TGCGCCAGCAACACCGGGACTAGCGGGTACAATGAGCAGTTCTTC.

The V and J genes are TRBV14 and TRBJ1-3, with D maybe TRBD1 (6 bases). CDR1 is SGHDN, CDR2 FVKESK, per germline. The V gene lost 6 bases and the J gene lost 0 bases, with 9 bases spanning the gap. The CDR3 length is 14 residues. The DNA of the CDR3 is TGTGCCAGCAGAGGGGGGGGCTCTGGAAACACCATATATTTT. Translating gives CASRGGGSGNTIYF.

The CDR3, as DNA: TGTGCCAGCAGTGAACTGGCAGGGGCGGTTGGCTACACCTTC. This encodes CASSELAGAVGYTF. The genes are TRBV6-1 and TRBJ1-2; weak D call: TRBD1 (6 bases). This CDR3 is 14 amino acids long. Germline CDR1 reads MNHNS; CDR2 reads SASEGT. V lost 2 bases and J 7 bases, leaving 14 bases between the germline ends.

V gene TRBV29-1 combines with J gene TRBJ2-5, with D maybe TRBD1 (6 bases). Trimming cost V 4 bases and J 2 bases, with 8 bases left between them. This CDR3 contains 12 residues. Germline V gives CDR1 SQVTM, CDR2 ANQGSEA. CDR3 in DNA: TGCAGCGTTGGGACAGTACAAGAGACCCAGTACTTC. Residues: CSVGTVQETQYF.

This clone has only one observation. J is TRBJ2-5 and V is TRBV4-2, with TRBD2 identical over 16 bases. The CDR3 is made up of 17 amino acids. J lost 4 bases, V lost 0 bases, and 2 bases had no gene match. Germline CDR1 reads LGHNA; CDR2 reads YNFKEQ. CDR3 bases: TGTGCCAGCAGCCAAGATGGGACTAGCGGGGGGGCAGAGACCCAGTACTTC. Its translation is CASSQDGTSGGAETQYF.

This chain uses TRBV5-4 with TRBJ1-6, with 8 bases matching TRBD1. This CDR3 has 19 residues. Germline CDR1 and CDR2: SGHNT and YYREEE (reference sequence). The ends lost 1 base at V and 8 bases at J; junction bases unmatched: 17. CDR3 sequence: CASSLFRPERTGRYSPLHF. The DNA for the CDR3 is TGTGCCAGCAGCTTGTTTAGGCCCGAGAGGACAGGGAGGTATTCACCCCTCCACTTT. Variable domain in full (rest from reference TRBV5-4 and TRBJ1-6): ETGVTQSPTHLIKTRGQQVTLRCSSQSGHNTVSWYQQALGQGPQFIFQYYREEENGRGNFPPRFSGLQFPNYSSELNVNALELDDSALYLCASSLFRPERTGRYSPLHFGNGTRLTVT.

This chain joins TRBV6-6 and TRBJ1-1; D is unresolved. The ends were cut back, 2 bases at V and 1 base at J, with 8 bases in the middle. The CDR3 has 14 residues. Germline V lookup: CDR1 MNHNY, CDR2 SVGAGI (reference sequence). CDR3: CASSYVTQNTEAFF. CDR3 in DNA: TGTGCCAGCAGTTACGTGACTCAGAACACTGAAGCTTTCTTT.

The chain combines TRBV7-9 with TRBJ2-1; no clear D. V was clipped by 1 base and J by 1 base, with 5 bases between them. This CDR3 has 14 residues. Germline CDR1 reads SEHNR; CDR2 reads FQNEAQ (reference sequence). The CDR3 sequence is CASSLVQSYNEQFF. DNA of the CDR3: TGTGCCAGCAGCTTAGTTCAGTCCTACAATGAGCAGTTCTTC.

The CDR3 sequence is CASSIQGAVGYTF. CDR3 nucleotide sequence: TGTGCCAGCAGCATACAGGGGGCAGTTGGCTACACCTTC. The gene calls are TRBV7-3 and TRBJ1-2; 9 nucleotides line up with TRBD1. The germline V gene encodes CDR1 SGHTA and CDR2 FQGTGA. CDR3 size: 13 residues. V lost 5 bases and J lost 7; bases outside the gene matches: 5.

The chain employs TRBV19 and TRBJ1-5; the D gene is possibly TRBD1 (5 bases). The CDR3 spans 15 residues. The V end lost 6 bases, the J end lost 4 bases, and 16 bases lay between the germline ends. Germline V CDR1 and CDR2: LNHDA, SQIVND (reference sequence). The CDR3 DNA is TGTGCCAGTAGGACAACCGGGCCAGGGAATCAGCCCCAGCATTTT. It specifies CASRTTGPGNQPQHF. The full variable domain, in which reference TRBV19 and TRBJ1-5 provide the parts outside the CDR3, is DGGITQSPKYLFRKEGQNVTLSCEQNLNHDAMYWYRQDPGQGLRLIYYSQIVNDFQKGDIAEGYSVSREKKESFPLTVTSAQKNPTAFYLCASRTTGPGNQPQHFGDGTRLSIL.

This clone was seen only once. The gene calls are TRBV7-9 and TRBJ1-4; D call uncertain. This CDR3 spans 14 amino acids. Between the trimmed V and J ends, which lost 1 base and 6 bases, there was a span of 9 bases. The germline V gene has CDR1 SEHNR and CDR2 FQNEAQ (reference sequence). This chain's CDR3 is CASSLVGYDEKLFF. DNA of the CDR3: TGTGCCAGCAGCTTAGTAGGGTACGATGAAAAACTGTTTTTT.

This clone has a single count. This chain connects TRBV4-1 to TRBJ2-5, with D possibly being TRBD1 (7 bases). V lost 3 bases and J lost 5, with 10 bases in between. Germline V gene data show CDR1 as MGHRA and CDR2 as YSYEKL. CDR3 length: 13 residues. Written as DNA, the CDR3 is TGCGCCAGCAGCCAGGAGGGGGCGGAGACCCAGTACTTC. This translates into CASSQEGAETQYF.

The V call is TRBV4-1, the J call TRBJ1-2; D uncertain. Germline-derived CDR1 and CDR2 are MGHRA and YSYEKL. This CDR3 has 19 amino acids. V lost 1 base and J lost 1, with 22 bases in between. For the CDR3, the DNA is TGCGCCAGCAGCCAAGCGTTCCATGTCGCAGTTCGTCTTAACTATGGCTACACCTTC. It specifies CASSQAFHVAVRLNYGYTF.

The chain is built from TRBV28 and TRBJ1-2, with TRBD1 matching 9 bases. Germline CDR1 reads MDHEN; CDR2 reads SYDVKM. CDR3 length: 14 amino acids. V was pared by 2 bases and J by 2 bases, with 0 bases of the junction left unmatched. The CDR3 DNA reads TGTGCCAGCAGTTTAGGACAGGGGAACTATGGCTACACCTTC. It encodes CASSLGQGNYGYTF.

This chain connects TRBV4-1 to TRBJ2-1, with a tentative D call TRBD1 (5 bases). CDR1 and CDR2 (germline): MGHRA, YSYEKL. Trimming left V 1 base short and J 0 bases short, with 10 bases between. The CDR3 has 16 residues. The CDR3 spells CASSQVPRVSYNEQFF. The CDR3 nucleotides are TGCGCCAGCAGCCAAGTCCCCAGGGTCTCCTACAATGAGCAGTTCTTC.

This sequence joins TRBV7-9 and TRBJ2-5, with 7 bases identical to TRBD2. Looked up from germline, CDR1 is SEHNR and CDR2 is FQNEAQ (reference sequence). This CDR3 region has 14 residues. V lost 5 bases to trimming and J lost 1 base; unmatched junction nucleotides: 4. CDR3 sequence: CASSPPGGQETQYF. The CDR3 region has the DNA TGTGCCAGCAGCCCCCCGGGGGGCCAAGAGACCCAGTACTTC.

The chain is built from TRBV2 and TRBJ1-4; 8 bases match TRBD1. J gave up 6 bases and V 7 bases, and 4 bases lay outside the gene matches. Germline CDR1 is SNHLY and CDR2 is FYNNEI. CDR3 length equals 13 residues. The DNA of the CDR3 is TGTGCCAGCACGGACAGGGCGGATGAAAAACTGTTTTTT. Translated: CASTDRADEKLFF. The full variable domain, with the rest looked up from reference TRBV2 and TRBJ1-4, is EPEVTQTPSHQVTQMGQEVILRCVPISNHLYFYWYRQILGQKVEFLVSFYNNEISEKSEIFDDQFSVERPDGSNFTLKIRSTKLEDSAMYFCASTDRADEKLFFGSGTQLSVL.

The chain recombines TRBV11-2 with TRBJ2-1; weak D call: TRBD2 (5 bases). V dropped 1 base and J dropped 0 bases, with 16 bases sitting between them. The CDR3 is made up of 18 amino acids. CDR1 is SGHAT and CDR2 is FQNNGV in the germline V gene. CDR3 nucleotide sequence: TGTGCCAGCAGCTTAGGTCGGGGTCGGTTTCGCTCCTACAATGAGCAGTTCTTC. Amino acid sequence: CASSLGRGRFRSYNEQFF.

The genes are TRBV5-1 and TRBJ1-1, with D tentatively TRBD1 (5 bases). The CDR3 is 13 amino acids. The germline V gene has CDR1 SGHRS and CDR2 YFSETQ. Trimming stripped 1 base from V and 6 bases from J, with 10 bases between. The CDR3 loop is CASSLQGRAEAFF. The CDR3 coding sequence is TGCGCCAGCAGCTTGCAGGGCCGGGCTGAAGCTTTCTTT.

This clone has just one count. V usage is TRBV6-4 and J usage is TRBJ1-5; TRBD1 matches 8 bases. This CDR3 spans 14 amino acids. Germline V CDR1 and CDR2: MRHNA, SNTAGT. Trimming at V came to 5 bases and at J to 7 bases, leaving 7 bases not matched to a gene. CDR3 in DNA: TGTGCCAGCAGTCCTGGACAGGGAAGACAGCCCCAGCATTTT. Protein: CASSPGQGRQPQHF.

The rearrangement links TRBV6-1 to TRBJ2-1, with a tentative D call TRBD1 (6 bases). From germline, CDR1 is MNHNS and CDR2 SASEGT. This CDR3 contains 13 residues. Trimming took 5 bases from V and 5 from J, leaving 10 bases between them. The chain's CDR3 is CASSFGQNNEQFF. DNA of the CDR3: TGTGCCAGCAGTTTTGGACAGAACAATGAGCAGTTCTTC.

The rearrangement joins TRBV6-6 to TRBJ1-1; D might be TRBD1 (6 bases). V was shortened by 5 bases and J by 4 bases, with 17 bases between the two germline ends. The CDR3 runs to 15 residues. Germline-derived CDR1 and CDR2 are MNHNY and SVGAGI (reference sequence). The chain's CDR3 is CASSDPTGTSTEAFF. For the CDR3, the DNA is TGTGCCAGCAGTGACCCGACAGGTACGAGCACTGAAGCTTTCTTT.

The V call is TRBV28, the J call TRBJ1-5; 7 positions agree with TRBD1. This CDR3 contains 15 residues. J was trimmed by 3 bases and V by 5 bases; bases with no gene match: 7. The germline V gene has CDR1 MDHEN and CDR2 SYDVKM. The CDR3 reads CASSKTGTVNQPQHF. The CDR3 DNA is TGTGCCAGCAGTAAAACCGGGACAGTCAATCAGCCCCAGCATTTT.

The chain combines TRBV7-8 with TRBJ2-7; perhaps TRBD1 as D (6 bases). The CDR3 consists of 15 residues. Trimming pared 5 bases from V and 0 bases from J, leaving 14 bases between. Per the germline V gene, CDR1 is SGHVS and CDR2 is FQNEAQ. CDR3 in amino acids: CASSERRDNSYEQYF. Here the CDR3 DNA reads TGTGCCAGCAGCGAACGCCGGGACAACTCCTACGAGCAGTACTTC.

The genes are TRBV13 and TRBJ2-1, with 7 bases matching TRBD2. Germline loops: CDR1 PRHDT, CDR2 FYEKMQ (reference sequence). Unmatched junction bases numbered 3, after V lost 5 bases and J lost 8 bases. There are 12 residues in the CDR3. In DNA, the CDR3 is TGTGCCAGCAGCCCGGCGGGGGATGAGCAGTTCTTC. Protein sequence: CASSPAGDEQFF.

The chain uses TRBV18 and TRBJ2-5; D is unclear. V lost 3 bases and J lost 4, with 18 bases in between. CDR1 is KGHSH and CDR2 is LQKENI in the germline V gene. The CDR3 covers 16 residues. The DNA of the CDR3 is TGTGCCAGCTCACCCGACCTATCAAAGAGGCCAGAGACCCAGTACTTC. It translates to CASSPDLSKRPETQYF.